The 23 T cell receptor beta chains in this list originate from one sample, sequenced in a study of OX40 agonist ivuxolimab in advanced cancers. The assay was immunoSEQ multiplex PCR, and TCRdb's table has in-frame clones only and misses some. In the table there are 70,000 to 75,000 clones, about 86% of which are singletons. The source material was CD4+ or CD8+ T cells sorted from blood, sampled in a trial of the OX40 agonist ivuxolimab. The receptors were sampled from an adult with an advanced solid tumor such as melanoma, head and neck, liver or kidney cancer.

The CDR3 loop reads CASSLGRALSYEQYF. The CDR3 DNA is TGTGCCAGCAGCTTAGGAAGGGCCCTCTCCTACGAGCAGTACTTC. The chain combines TRBV7-8 with TRBJ2-7; D remains ambiguous. Germline V gene data show CDR1 as SGHVS and CDR2 as FQNEAQ. The CDR3 contains 15 residues. Between the trimmed V and J ends, which lost 1 base and 0 bases, there was a span of 10 bases. The entire variable domain, with the rest obtained from reference TRBV7-8 and TRBJ2-7, is as follows: GAGVSQSPRYKVAKRGQDVALRCDPISGHVSLFWYQQALGQGPEFLTYFQNEAQLDKSGLPSDRFFAERPEGSVSTLKIQRTQQEDSAVYLCASSLGRALSYEQYFGPGTRLTVT.

V is TRBV5-5 and J is TRBJ2-7; the match to TRBD1 covers 8 bases. This CDR3 is 17 amino acids long. V shed 0 bases, J shed 3 bases, and the junction held 11 bases outside the gene matches. Germline V gene lookup returns CDR1 SGHKS and CDR2 YYEKEE (reference sequence). The CDR3 nucleotides are TGTGCCAGCAGCTTGGTCCAGGGGGCGTCGGTTATCTACGAGCAGTACTTC. As protein: CASSLVQGASVIYEQYF. Together with reference TRBV5-5 and TRBJ2-7, the CDR3 gives the full variable domain: DAGVTQSPTHLIKTRGQQVTLRCSPISGHKSVSWYQQVLGQGPQFIFQYYEKEERGRGNFPDRFSARQFPNYSSELNVNALLLGDSALYLCASSLVQGASVIYEQYFGPGTRLTVT.

The chain links TRBV5-6 to TRBJ1-1; a weak D match, TRBD1 (5 bases). The CDR3 runs to 14 residues. The V and J ends lost 4 bases and 8 bases respectively, with 18 bases between them. Germline loops: CDR1 SGHDT, CDR2 YYEEEE. CDR3 DNA: TGTGCCAGCAGCCGGGTGGGGGACCTCCCCGAAGCTTTCTTT. Protein: CASSRVGDLPEAFF.

This clone showed up just once. V is TRBV11-2 and J is TRBJ1-5; 8 nucleotides match TRBD1. The V gene end was trimmed by 3 bases and the J gene end by 3 bases; junction bases not matched to a gene: 1. Per germline, CDR1 SGHAT and CDR2 FQNNGV. This CDR3 is 14 amino acids long. The CDR3 reads CASSLDRVNQPQHF. The CDR3 nucleotides are TGTGCCAGCAGCTTGGACAGGGTCAATCAGCCCCAGCATTTT.

This chain connects TRBV2 to TRBJ1-4; 10 bases fit TRBD1. CDR1 and CDR2 from the germline V gene are SNHLY and FYNNEI. The length of the CDR3 is 17 residues. Trimming took 6 bases from V and 11 from J; bases not matched to a gene: 18. The CDR3 region is CASRTGTGASEAGKLFF. The CDR3 DNA reads TGTGCCAGCAGAACCGGGACAGGGGCTAGTGAGGCGGGGAAACTGTTTTTT.

This chain joins TRBV5-5 and TRBJ2-1, with a tentative D call TRBD2 (6 bases). V was clipped by 9 bases and J by 0 bases, with 13 bases between them. From germline, CDR1 is SGHKS and CDR2 YYEKEE (reference sequence). CDR3 size: 14 residues. CDR3 sequence reads: CATRDFSSYNEQFF. DNA for the CDR3: TGTGCCACCAGGGACTTCAGCTCCTACAATGAGCAGTTCTTC.

The chain links TRBV7-9 to TRBJ2-3; tentative D call: TRBD1 (5 bases). The V end lost 2 bases, the J end lost 1 base, and 13 bases lay between the germline ends. The CDR3 is 16 residues long. Per germline, CDR1 SEHNR and CDR2 FQNEAQ (reference sequence). The DNA of the CDR3 is TGTGCCAGCAGCTTACCCCCTCTACAGGGCACAGATACGCAGTATTTT. Its translation is CASSLPPLQGTDTQYF.

The chain recombines TRBV7-8 with TRBJ2-7, with 7 bases aligning to TRBD1. This CDR3 has 14 amino acids. CDR1 is SGHVS, CDR2 FQNEAQ, per germline. The J segment lost 6 bases and the V segment lost 3 bases, leaving 8 bases of the junction unmatched. The CDR3 DNA reads TGTGCCAGCAGCTTGGGGACAGACCTCCGCGAGCAGTACTTC. As protein: CASSLGTDLREQYF. Based on the CDR3 plus reference TRBV7-8 and TRBJ2-7, the full variable domain is GAGVSQSPRYKVAKRGQDVALRCDPISGHVSLFWYQQALGQGPEFLTYFQNEAQLDKSGLPSDRFFAERPEGSVSTLKIQRTQQEDSAVYLCASSLGTDLREQYFGPGTRLTVT.

The chain carries TRBV5-1 and TRBJ2-3; D gene uncertain. The CDR3 runs to 15 residues. V lost 4 bases to trimming and J lost 0 bases, with 12 bases between them. The V gene's germline CDR1 is SGHRS and CDR2 YFSETQ. The CDR3 coding sequence is TGCGCCAGCAGCACATCGACACCTAGCACAGATACGCAGTATTTT. Translating it yields CASSTSTPSTDTQYF.

This clone is a singleton in its sample. This rearrangement joins TRBV9 to TRBJ1-3; D unclear. The CDR3 consists of 13 residues. Germline V gene sequence: CDR1 SGDLS, CDR2 YYNGEE. V lost 4 bases to trimming and J lost 0 bases, with 5 bases between them. Written as DNA, the CDR3 is TGTGCCAGCAGCTCAGTCTCTGGAAACACCATATATTTT. Its protein product is CASSSVSGNTIYF.

The chain carries TRBV6-1 and TRBJ2-7, with a weak D call TRBD1 (5 bases). Trimming took off 7 bases at V and 0 bases at J, with 13 bases between the two ends. The length of the CDR3 is 14 residues. Looked up from germline, CDR1 is MNHNS and CDR2 is SASEGT. The CDR3 spells CASKLDILSYEQYF. The CDR3 DNA reads TGTGCCAGCAAATTGGACATTCTCTCCTACGAGCAGTACTTC.

The rearrangement joins TRBV28 to TRBJ2-7; 11 nucleotides agree with TRBD2. The CDR3 covers 17 residues. V shed 5 bases and J 0 bases; nucleotides not matched to a gene: 9. Germline V gives CDR1 MDHEN, CDR2 SYDVKM. CDR3 in DNA: TGTGCCAGCAGTCATGCTAGCGGGAGGCCGAGCTCCTACGAGCAGTACTTC. The encoded protein is CASSHASGRPSSYEQYF.

The chain carries TRBV4-2 and TRBJ2-5; D is possibly TRBD2 (6 bases). Trimming left V 1 base short and J 5 bases short, with 14 bases between. This CDR3 region has 15 residues. Germline CDR1 and CDR2: LGHNA and YNFKEQ. The CDR3 reads CASSQVPGLRETQYF. CDR3 bases: TGTGCCAGCAGCCAAGTACCGGGACTCCGGGAGACCCAGTACTTC.

The rearrangement joins TRBV6-5 to TRBJ1-1; D not resolved. Germline-derived CDR1 and CDR2 are MNHEY and SVGAGI. The CDR3 covers 14 residues. Trimming took off 2 bases at V and 5 bases at J, with 12 bases between the two ends. CDR3 nucleotides: TGTGCCAGCAGTTACGGGTACATCGGTACTGAAGCTTTCTTT. Translating it yields CASSYGYIGTEAFF.

This chain connects TRBV30 to TRBJ1-1, with 9 bases fitting TRBD1. The CDR3 is made up of 14 amino acids. V lost 6 bases and J lost 0; bases outside the gene matches: 5. CDR1 and CDR2 from the germline V gene are GTSNPN and SVGIG (reference sequence). CDR3 coding DNA: TGTGCCTGCGGGACAGGGACTTTGAACACTGAAGCTTTCTTT. Translated, it gives CACGTGTLNTEAFF.

The chain carries TRBV6-1 and TRBJ1-1; D is unclear. Trimming left V 10 bases short and J 4 bases short, with 10 bases between. Germline values: CDR1 MNHNS, CDR2 SASEGT. The CDR3 spans 11 residues. This CDR3 is CATWEGTEAFF. The CDR3 DNA follows: TGTGCCACCTGGGAAGGCACTGAAGCTTTCTTT.

The chain has TRBV7-5 and TRBJ2-5; the table gives TRBD2 as D, unverified against the DNA. TRBV7-5 is a listed pseudogene. The CDR3 spans 14 residues. The CDR3 DNA sequence: TGTGCCAGAAGCTTATTGACTAGCGGAGAGACCCAGTACTTC. Translated, it gives CARSLLTSGETQYF.

This chain joins TRBV19 and TRBJ1-2; 7 nucleotides agree with TRBD1. This CDR3 is 13 amino acids long. The trim removed 6 bases at V and 2 bases at J, leaving 3 bases unmatched. Germline-derived CDR1 and CDR2 are LNHDA and SQIVND (reference sequence). CDR3 in DNA: TGTGCCAGTAGCCCACAGGGGAACTATGGCTACACCTTC. It specifies CASSPQGNYGYTF.

The chain employs TRBV10-1 and TRBJ2-2, with 7 bases aligning to TRBD1. This CDR3 contains 15 residues. The junction had 4 bases not matched to a gene; V was cut back by 0 bases and J by 6 bases. In germline, CDR1 is WNHNN, CDR2 SYGVQD (reference sequence). CDR3 protein: CASSESDRDAGELFF. DNA for the CDR3: TGCGCCAGCAGTGAGTCAGACAGGGACGCCGGGGAGCTGTTTTTT.

The chain recombines TRBV29-1 with TRBJ2-2, with a weak D call TRBD2 (6 bases). V dropped 3 bases and J dropped 5 bases, with 13 bases sitting between them. The CDR3 consists of 14 residues. CDR1 is SQVTM and CDR2 is ANQGSEA in the germline V gene. The DNA for the CDR3 is TGCAGCGTTGAGAGGAGGGGATGGACCGGGGAGCTGTTTTTT. Protein: CSVERRGWTGELFF.

The chain has TRBV7-3 and TRBJ2-4; no clear D. CDR3 size: 13 residues. In germline, CDR1 is SGHTA, CDR2 FQGTGA. Trimming left V 3 bases short and J 0 bases short, with 3 bases between. In nucleotides, the CDR3 is TGTGCCAGCAGCTTCTTAGCCAAAAACATTCAGTACTTC. Its protein is CASSFLAKNIQYF.

As to this clone: The junction departs from the called germline gene at one end, perhaps through a read error. The chain couples TRBV7-7 to TRBJ2-3; TRBD2 aligns across 7 bases. The CDR3 covers 15 residues. Germline CDR1 is SSHAT and CDR2 is FNYEAQ (reference sequence). CDR3: CASSLGEGSTDTQYF. In nucleotides, the CDR3 is TGTGCTAGCAGCTTAGGGGAGGGGAGCACAGATACGCAGTATTTT.

This clone is a singleton in its sample. The V call is TRBV7-9, the J call TRBJ2-1; the match to TRBD2 covers 10 bases. J gave up 10 bases and V 5 bases, and 8 bases lay outside the gene matches. This CDR3 comprises 14 residues. CDR1 is SEHNR and CDR2 is FQNEAQ in the germline V gene (reference sequence). The CDR3 loop is CASSLQLTSGEQFF. The CDR3 DNA reads TGTGCCAGCAGCCTCCAACTGACTAGCGGGGAGCAGTTCTTC.